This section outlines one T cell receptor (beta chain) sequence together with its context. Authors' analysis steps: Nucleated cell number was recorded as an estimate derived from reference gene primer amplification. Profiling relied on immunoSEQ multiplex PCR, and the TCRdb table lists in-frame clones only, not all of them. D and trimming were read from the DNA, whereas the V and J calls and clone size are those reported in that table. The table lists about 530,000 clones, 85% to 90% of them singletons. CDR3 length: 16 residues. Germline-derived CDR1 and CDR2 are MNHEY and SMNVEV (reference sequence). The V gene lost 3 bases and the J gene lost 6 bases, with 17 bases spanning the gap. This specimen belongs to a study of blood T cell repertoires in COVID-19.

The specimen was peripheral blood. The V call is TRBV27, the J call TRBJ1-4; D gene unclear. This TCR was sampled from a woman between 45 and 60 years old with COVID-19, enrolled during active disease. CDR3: CASSLRRFRGDEKLFF. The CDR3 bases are TGTGCCAGCAGTTTGCGGAGGTTCCGTGGAGATGAAAAACTGTTTTTT.